The rows below give T cell receptor beta chains drawn from one sample of a study of chemoradiotherapy in HPV16-positive cancers. Data came from immunoSEQ multiplex PCR; TCRdb stores just in-frame clones and leaves some out. The profile covers around 40,000 clones, with around 80% appearing a single time and about 4.9% taken by the ten largest. The sequencing here drew on blood, taken from a patient who underwent chemoradiotherapy. Every receptor here comes from a human donor with HPV-associated anogenital cancer. CDR3s leave out the opening cysteine and the closing phenylalanine or tryptophan. The size entry is marked missing in some rows and otherwise reads once, few, many or a size class.

TRBV7-3	.	TRBJ2-1	ASSPTRGGKINEQF
TRBV5-1	.	TRBJ2-2	ASDLGNTGELF
TRBV25-1	.	TRBJ2-5	ASKMTGQETQY
TRBV5-1	.	TRBJ1-1	ASSMGQGDTEAF
TRBV6-5	.	TRBJ2-7	AGRHPGTYEQY
TRBV2	once	TRBJ2-2	ASRARTSGGNTGELF
TRBV15	.	TRBJ2-5	ATSRDRSGTQY
TRBV4-2	.	TRBJ2-7	ASSFSSTGGVYEQY
TRBV6-1	.	TRBJ2-5	ASSRGHLSH
TRBV5-1	.	TRBJ1-2	ASSLGSTGGPLYGYT
TRBV4-3	.	TRBJ2-3	ASSQGGLAISTDTQY
TRBV9	.	TRBJ1-2	ASSRDDYGYT
TRBV13	.	TRBJ1-4	ASSTRATTNEKLF
TRBV2	few	TRBJ2-7	ASSGQTYEQY
TRBV5-6	.	TRBJ1-6	ASSADLDSPLH
TRBV30	.	TRBJ1-1	AWSGQGYRLNTEAF
TRBV7-9	.	TRBJ2-2	ASSPPEGRTGELF
TRBV5-1	.	TRBJ2-1	ASSSQGYNEQF
TRBV10-3	.	TRBJ2-1	AISDTGTSYNEQF
TRBV7-2	.	TRBJ1-6	ASSPLEGTIGNSPLH
TRBV9	.	TRBJ2-7	ASSVDGETTYEQY
TRBV9	.	TRBJ2-7	ASSRAGTGAEQY
TRBV7-2	few	TRBJ1-5	ASSFRNQPQH
TRBV19	.	TRBJ1-2	ASTGVDYGYT
TRBV6-1	.	TRBJ2-4	ASSEVQGASRN
TRBV11-2	few	TRBJ1-4	ASSRKMGWSEKLF
TRBV5-4	few	TRBJ2-2	ASRRWNTGELF
TRBV2	.	TRBJ2-4	ASSEWGAGWTKNIQY
TRBV6-1	.	TRBJ2-7	ASSQNRGVYEQY
TRBV5-6	.	TRBJ1-4	ASSIGQGFTNEKLF
TRBV6-1	.	TRBJ1-1	ASSAPRTGRGTEAF
TRBV6-5	.	TRBJ2-7	ASTSLSPHEQY
TRBV5-6	.	TRBJ1-5	ASSLGGGSGNQPQH
TRBV4-3	once	TRBJ2-3	ASSQPLGGGNTQY
TRBV7-2	.	TRBJ1-6	ASSWDVGTNNSPLH
TRBV5-3	.	TRBJ1-4	ASPLERSNEKLF
TRBV7-2	.	TRBJ1-2	ASSSSSGTGGHGYT
TRBV7-9	.	TRBJ1-1	ASSPEGGAEAF
TRBV6-1	.	TRBJ1-2	ASSSSQAGISGYT
TRBV7-8	.	TRBJ1-1	ASSLAGREIGLGL
TRBV5-1	once	.	ASSPGTSGDEQY
TRBV5-4	.	TRBJ2-7	ASSLGAVPYEQY
TRBV9	.	TRBJ1-2	ASSVQGNYGYT
TRBV19	few	TRBJ2-4	ASMRGTGKNIQY
TRBV30	.	TRBJ2-1	AWSVPWGSNEQF
TRBV2	.	TRBJ1-2	ASSARQLANYGYT